This passage covers 30 T cell receptor beta chains from one sample sequenced in a study of a mutant IDH1 vaccine in newly diagnosed glioma. As to time point: week 23, last vaccination. A 20-mer mutant IDH1 peptide at 300 ug was injected subcutaneously with topical imiquimod. These receptors' antigens are unknown. Clones were read by immunoSEQ multiplex PCR, and TCRdb kept only the in-frame ones, dropping some. The profile shows approximately 60,000 clones, around 83% of them singletons. The material was PBMCs, obtained from a glioma patient whose treatment included an IDH1 peptide vaccine. These receptors were taken from a man in his thirties or forties with glioma.

The chain carries TRBV29-1 and TRBJ1-4; D might be TRBD1 (5 bases). The V end was cut by 5 bases, the J end by 5 bases, with 12 bases between. This CDR3 is 13 amino acids long. CDR1 is SQVTM, CDR2 ANQGSEA, per germline. CDR3 region: CSVNPPGNEKLFF. The CDR3 DNA reads TGCAGCGTTAATCCTCCAGGGAATGAAAAACTGTTTTTT.

This sequence joins TRBV28 and TRBJ1-4; D is unclear. V dropped 4 bases and J dropped 0 bases, with 6 bases sitting between them. The length of the CDR3 is 14 residues. Germline V CDR1 and CDR2: MDHEN, SYDVKM. CDR3 amino acids: CASSSDATNEKLFF. CDR3 nucleotide sequence: TGTGCCAGCAGTTCGGATGCAACTAATGAAAAACTGTTTTTT.

The J gene is TRBJ1-1, the V gene TRBV7-2; 9 bases fit TRBD1. Losses at the gene ends were 5 bases for V and 5 bases for J; bases not matched to a gene: 6. CDR3 length: 14 amino acids. The germline CDR1 and CDR2 sequences are SGHTA and FQGNSA. This chain's CDR3 is CASSVDRGRTEAFF. The CDR3, as DNA: TGTGCCAGCAGCGTAGACAGGGGGAGGACTGAAGCTTTCTTT.

This sequence joins TRBV27 and TRBJ1-1; no clear D gene. The CDR3 extends over 15 amino acids. The V gene lost 3 bases and the J gene lost 4 bases, with 15 bases spanning the gap. Germline CDR1 is MNHEY and CDR2 is SMNVEV (reference sequence). CDR3 coding DNA: TGTGCCAGCAGTTTTTTCCCCACGCTGAGCACTGAAGCTTTCTTT. It specifies CASSFFPTLSTEAFF.

CDR3 nucleotides: TGTGCCCGGATTCGGGGGCCCCAAGAAGAGACCCAGTACTTC. This codes for CARIRGPQEETQYF. The V and J genes are TRBV6-5 and TRBJ2-5; D is perhaps TRBD1 or TRBD2 (6 bases each). V lost 11 bases, J lost 3 bases, and 19 bases lay in between. Looked up from germline, CDR1 is MNHEY and CDR2 is SVGAGI. CDR3 length: 14 amino acids.

The rearrangement uses TRBV27 and TRBJ2-3; 8 bases agree with TRBD2. This CDR3 spans 15 amino acids. The trim removed 1 base at V and 5 bases at J, leaving 5 bases unmatched. Germline values: CDR1 MNHEY, CDR2 SMNVEV (reference sequence). The CDR3 loop is CASSLYGGAEDTQYF. In nucleotides, the CDR3 is TGTGCCAGCAGTTTATACGGGGGGGCCGAAGATACGCAGTATTTT.

The V call is TRBV7-9, the J call TRBJ1-5; D not certain. The CDR3 sequence is 17 residues long. CDR1 is SEHNR and CDR2 is FQNEAQ in the germline V gene (reference sequence). V was trimmed by 1 base and J by 0 bases, leaving 13 bases between them. CDR3 amino acids: CASSLDVGTYSNQPQHF. The CDR3 DNA is TGTGCCAGCAGCTTAGATGTCGGAACTTATAGCAATCAGCCCCAGCATTTT. The full variable domain, with the rest looked up from reference TRBV7-9 and TRBJ1-5, is DTGVSQNPRHKITKRGQNVTFRCDPISEHNRLYWYRQTLGQGPEFLTYFQNEAQLEKSRLLSDRFSAERPKGSFSTLEIQRTEQGDSAMYLCASSLDVGTYSNQPQHFGDGTRLSIL.

This clone was seen once. The CDR3 sequence is CASSLGGGTPDTQYF. CDR3 coding DNA: TGTGCCAGCAGCTTAGGCGGGGGGACGCCAGATACGCAGTATTTT. The chain couples TRBV11-2 to TRBJ2-3; 8 positions match TRBD2. The germline gives CDR1 SGHAT, CDR2 FQNNGV. This CDR3 region has 15 residues. Trimming at V came to 1 base and at J to 4 bases, leaving 4 bases not matched to a gene.

Only a few counts were recorded for this clone. The chain links TRBV5-8 to TRBJ1-1; no reliable D call. From germline, CDR1 is SGHTS and CDR2 YDEGEE. This CDR3 region has 12 residues. Trimming took off 2 bases at V and 2 bases at J, with 4 bases between the two ends. CDR3 coding DNA: TGTGCCAGCAGCTTTTACAACACTGAAGCTTTCTTT. Translating gives CASSFYNTEAFF.

The gene calls are TRBV5-4 and TRBJ2-3; D may be TRBD1 or TRBD2 (5 bases each). This CDR3 has 15 residues. Germline V gene lookup returns CDR1 SGHNT and CDR2 YYREEE (reference sequence). Trimming removed 4 bases from V and 5 bases from J, with 17 bases in between. CDR3 DNA sequence: TGTGCCAGCAGCCCCTCCGGGACCCCAGGAGATACGCAGTATTTT. It yields the protein CASSPSGTPGDTQYF.

V gene TRBV2 combines with J gene TRBJ2-6; 7 nucleotides match TRBD1. Germline CDR1 and CDR2: SNHLY and FYNNEI. J lost 0 bases, V lost 3 bases, and 11 bases had no gene match. The CDR3 consists of 19 residues. The CDR3 DNA reads as TGTGCCAGCAGTGAGCACCCCGGGACAGAGTACTCTGGGGCCAACGTCCTGACTTTC. It specifies CASSEHPGTEYSGANVLTF. The variable domain in full, completed from reference TRBV2 and TRBJ2-6, reads EPEVTQTPSHQVTQMGQEVILRCVPISNHLYFYWYRQILGQKVEFLVSFYNNEISEKSEIFDDQFSVERPDGSNFTLKIRSTKLEDSAMYFCASSEHPGTEYSGANVLTFGAGSRLTVL.

The chain recombines TRBV5-1 with TRBJ1-6; a possible D gene is TRBD1 (5 bases). There are 16 residues in the CDR3. From germline, CDR1 is SGHRS and CDR2 YFSETQ. Trimming removed 0 bases from V and 4 bases from J, with 11 bases in between. CDR3 nucleotides: TGCGCCAGCAGCTTGGCCGGGGACTCTTATAATTCACCCCTCCACTTT. It yields the protein CASSLAGDSYNSPLHF.

This chain links TRBV9 with TRBJ1-5; a possible D gene is TRBD1 (5 bases). V lost 1 base and J lost 6, with 11 bases in between. This CDR3 has 14 amino acids. Germline values: CDR1 SGDLS, CDR2 YYNGEE. CDR3 protein: CASSVTGVSQPQHF. The CDR3 DNA reads as TGTGCCAGCAGCGTAACGGGGGTGAGTCAGCCCCAGCATTTT. Using reference TRBV9 and TRBJ1-5 for the parts outside the CDR3, the full variable domain is DSGVTQTPKHLITATGQRVTLRCSPRSGDLSVYWYQQSLDQGLQFLIQYYNGEERAKGNILERFSAQQFPDLHSELNLSSLELGDSALYFCASSVTGVSQPQHFGDGTRLSIL.

CDR3 bases: TGTGCCAGCAGTTCCAAAGGGACAGTCTACAATGAGCAGTTCTTC. It yields the protein CASSSKGTVYNEQFF. J is TRBJ2-1 and V is TRBV27; the match to TRBD1 covers 7 bases. V shed 4 bases and J 3 bases; nucleotides not matched to a gene: 6. The CDR3 spans 15 residues. Per germline, CDR1 MNHEY and CDR2 SMNVEV (reference sequence).

The V and J genes are TRBV2 and TRBJ2-7; D call uncertain. Germline CDR1 reads SNHLY; CDR2 reads FYNNEI. The CDR3 has 12 residues. Deletions cut 3 bases from V and 3 bases from J, with 6 bases between. The CDR3 region is CASSDWGYEQYF. DNA for the CDR3: TGTGCCAGCAGTGATTGGGGCTACGAGCAGTACTTC.

The chain joins TRBV7-9 to TRBJ2-1; tentative D call: TRBD1 (6 bases). This CDR3 has 15 residues. Germline V CDR1 and CDR2: SEHNR, FQNEAQ (reference sequence). V was trimmed by 5 bases and J by 4 bases, leaving 15 bases between them. CDR3: CASSPRDILYNEQFF. The CDR3 coding sequence is TGTGCCAGCAGCCCCCGGGACATATTATACAATGAGCAGTTCTTC.

The V and J genes are TRBV19 and TRBJ2-4, with TRBD1 identical over 8 bases. The junction had 8 bases not matched to a gene; V was cut back by 4 bases and J by 9 bases. The CDR3 has 14 residues. The germline V gene has CDR1 LNHDA and CDR2 SQIVND (reference sequence). CDR3 amino acids: CASSNWDRIGIQYF. The CDR3, as DNA: TGTGCCAGTAGTAACTGGGACAGGATAGGCATTCAGTACTTC.

This rearrangement joins TRBV7-9 to TRBJ2-7; 7 bases are shared with TRBD1. The germline V gene has CDR1 SEHNR and CDR2 FQNEAQ (reference sequence). The CDR3 is 14 residues long. The junction had 6 bases not matched to a gene; V was cut back by 4 bases and J by 3 bases. The CDR3 bases are TGTGCCAGCAGCTCCCCCCGGGACAGCTACGAGCAGTACTTC. Its protein product is CASSSPRDSYEQYF.

In regard to this clone: One end of the junction fails to match germline, which may point to a read error. The rearrangement links TRBV6-1 to TRBJ1-5, with a possible D match to TRBD1 (6 bases). The CDR3 is made up of 15 amino acids. Per germline, CDR1 MNHNS and CDR2 SASEGT. The CDR3 nucleotides are TGTGCCAGCAGCGAAGAGGCAGGGGACAATCAGCCCCAGCATTTT. Protein sequence: CASSEEAGDNQPQHF.

This clone was counted only a few times. The chain combines TRBV15 with TRBJ2-2, with unresolved D. Per germline, CDR1 LNHNV and CDR2 YYDKDF (reference sequence). V was cut by 0 bases and J by 5 bases, with 7 bases left in between. CDR3 length equals 14 residues. The CDR3 region is CATSRDYGTGELFF. CDR3 DNA: TGTGCCACCAGCAGAGATTATGGGACCGGGGAGCTGTTTTTT.

J is TRBJ2-7 and V is TRBV19, with D perhaps TRBD1 (5 bases). This CDR3 is 13 amino acids long. Germline loops: CDR1 LNHDA, CDR2 SQIVND (reference sequence). The V gene lost 3 bases and the J gene lost 3 bases, with 9 bases spanning the gap. The CDR3 here is CASSIGQGYEQYF. The CDR3 DNA reads as TGTGCCAGTAGTATTGGCCAGGGCTACGAGCAGTACTTC.

The chain recombines TRBV7-9 with TRBJ2-7; D possibly matches TRBD1 or TRBD2 (5 bases each). Germline loops: CDR1 SEHNR, CDR2 FQNEAQ (reference sequence). V lost 2 bases and J 4 bases, leaving 15 bases between the germline ends. This CDR3 is built from 15 residues. DNA for the CDR3: TGTGCCAGCAGCTTAAAGGAGGCAGGGAAATACGAGCAGTACTTC. It encodes CASSLKEAGKYEQYF.

The J gene is TRBJ2-7, the V gene TRBV6-1; 10 nucleotides line up with TRBD1. CDR3 length equals 14 residues. V trimming: 6 bases; J trimming: 2 bases; junction bases outside the gene matches: 4. Per germline, CDR1 MNHNS and CDR2 SASEGT. The CDR3 loop reads CASRYGQGAYEQYF. CDR3 coding DNA: TGTGCCAGCAGGTACGGACAGGGGGCCTACGAGCAGTACTTC.

The rearrangement uses TRBV11-2 and TRBJ1-2, with TRBD1 matching 10 bases. Trimming took 5 bases from V and 4 from J; bases not matched to a gene: 13. Per the germline V gene, CDR1 is SGHAT and CDR2 is FQNNGV. This CDR3 is built from 17 residues. CDR3 residues: CASSLGDLRDRGYGYTF. For the CDR3, the DNA is TGTGCCAGCAGCCTAGGAGACTTAAGGGACAGGGGCTATGGCTACACCTTC.

The chain links TRBV28 to TRBJ1-2; TRBD1 matches at 9 bases. Trimming took 6 bases from V and 7 from J; bases not matched to a gene: 6. CDR1 MDHEN and CDR2 SYDVKM come from the germline V gene. This CDR3 has 13 residues. This CDR3 is CASRSTGGSGYTF. For the CDR3, the DNA is TGTGCCAGCAGGAGTACAGGGGGCTCTGGCTACACCTTC.

The chain links TRBV9 to TRBJ1-2; 9 positions match TRBD1. The ends lost 3 bases at V and 6 bases at J; junction bases unmatched: 12. Germline V gene lookup returns CDR1 SGDLS and CDR2 YYNGEE. CDR3 size: 16 residues. CDR3 DNA sequence: TGTGCCAGCAGCGAACAGGGGGCCCGAAGGTCGGATGGCTACACCTTC. Protein sequence: CASSEQGARRSDGYTF.

The chain recombines TRBV30 with TRBJ2-5, with D perhaps assigned TRBD1 or TRBD2 (5 bases each). The CDR3 loop spans 14 amino acids. Germline V gene data show CDR1 as GTSNPN and CDR2 as SVGIG (reference sequence). V dropped 0 bases and J dropped 8 bases, with 16 bases sitting between them. The chain's CDR3 is CAWSVPAGSGTQYF. The CDR3 region has the DNA TGTGCCTGGAGTGTTCCGGCAGGGTCGGGAACCCAGTACTTC.

The chain employs TRBV7-9 and TRBJ1-4; no definite D call. Germline V gene sequence: CDR1 SEHNR, CDR2 FQNEAQ (reference sequence). This CDR3 region has 15 residues. The germline V and J ends were trimmed by 5 bases and 8 bases, with 18 bases remaining between them. The CDR3 DNA reads as TGTGCCAGCAGCCCTCGCGATGTGACGCGAGAAAAACTGTTTTTT. Protein: CASSPRDVTREKLFF.

This chain links TRBV19 with TRBJ1-2; 7 bases match TRBD1. Germline lookup yields CDR1 LNHDA and CDR2 SQIVND (reference sequence). The CDR3 length is 13 residues. Trimming at V came to 5 bases and at J to 8 bases, leaving 8 bases not matched to a gene. This CDR3 reads CASSVTGVGGYTF. CDR3 in DNA: TGTGCCAGTAGTGTCACAGGGGTCGGGGGCTACACCTTC.

The J gene is TRBJ2-7, the V gene TRBV19; the match to TRBD1 covers 8 bases. This CDR3 comprises 15 residues. Germline V gene data show CDR1 as LNHDA and CDR2 as SQIVND (reference sequence). V dropped 9 bases and J dropped 0; count of bases not matched to a gene: 10. The CDR3 DNA reads as TGTGCCAGCGTGGGGGGACAGGCAGGCTCCTACGAGCAGTACTTC. This gives the protein CASVGGQAGSYEQYF. Full variable domain (rest looked up from reference TRBV19 and TRBJ2-7): DGGITQSPKYLFRKEGQNVTLSCEQNLNHDAMYWYRQDPGQGLRLIYYSQIVNDFQKGDIAEGYSVSREKKESFPLTVTSAQKNPTAFYLCASVGGQAGSYEQYFGPGTRLTVT.